The 5 T cell receptor beta chains below were found in one sample sequenced in a study of blood T cells in healthy people across ages. A second PCR, run for about 6 to 11 cycles, used a sample-barcoded 5' primer plus a J-beta primer mix. TCRdb used MiXCR to reprocess the 5' RACE reads, holding one entry per CDR3 protein. The sample has 1,500,000 or so distinct CDR3 sequences; under 55% are singletons. The sequenced sample consisted of blood. The receptors originated from a woman aged 18-29 years in good health.

J is TRBJ2-5 and V is TRBV7-2, with 8 positions matching TRBD2. V lost 5 bases and J lost 11; bases outside the gene matches: 16. The germline CDR1 and CDR2 sequences are SGHTA and FQGNSA. The CDR3 is 15 amino acids. CDR3 DNA sequence: TGTGCCAGCAGCCCTAGTCTAGCGGGTAACAATGAGCAGTACTTC. This codes for CASSPSLAGNNEQYF.

The V and J genes are TRBV6-5 and TRBJ1-2; D may be TRBD1 (5 bases). Looked up from germline, CDR1 is MNHEY and CDR2 is SVGAGI. This CDR3 spans 13 amino acids. Trimming removed 2 bases from V and 4 bases from J, with 8 bases in between. CDR3 sequence (DNA): TGTGCCAGCAGTTACCGCAGGGTCTATGGCTACACCTTC. It encodes CASSYRRVYGYTF.

This clonotype has only a few counts. V usage is TRBV12-3 or TRBV12-4 and J usage is TRBJ1-6; D is uncertain. The germline V and J ends were trimmed by 2 bases and 5 bases, with 16 bases remaining between them. This CDR3 region has 17 residues. CDR3: CASSLNFRAPDNSPLHF. Written as DNA, the CDR3 is TGTGCCAGCAGTTTAAATTTTCGGGCACCAGATAATTCACCCCTCCACTTT.

The table lists this clonotype with a few counts. This chain joins TRBV2 and TRBJ2-5; the match to TRBD2 covers 9 bases. J lost 3 bases, V lost 1 base, and 6 bases had no gene match. Germline CDR1 is SNHLY and CDR2 is FYNNEI. The CDR3 has 16 amino acids. The CDR3 DNA sequence: TGTGCCAGCAGTGAAGAAGCGGGAGGAGGCGAAGAGACCCAGTACTTC. Amino acid sequence: CASSEEAGGGEETQYF.

This clonotype has a handful of counts. A junction end diverges from the germline sequence, so it may reflect a read error. The rearrangement joins TRBV20-1 to TRBJ1-2; maybe TRBD1 (5 bases). Germline lookup yields CDR1 DFQATT and CDR2 SNEGSKA (reference sequence). CDR3 size: 13 residues. CDR3 protein: CSASLGTGYGYTF. The DNA for the CDR3 is TGTAGTGCTAGCCTTGGGACGGGCTATGGCTACACCTTC.